One and the same sample provided the 21 T cell receptor beta chains below, sequenced in a study of T cell repertoires in cytomegalovirus infection. TCRdb independently ran MiXCR on the reads; one entry per CDR3 protein. The profile covers 80,000 to 130,000 distinct CDR3 sequences, with less than 25% appearing a single time and 30% to 40% taken by the ten largest. The source material was CD8+ T cells from PBMCs. These receptors all stem from a human donor in good health (CMV status not recorded). Some clones in this sample may be carry-over from other donors' samples.

The chain employs TRBV12-3 or TRBV12-4 and TRBJ1-1; no definite D call. This CDR3 is 13 amino acids long. V dropped 9 bases and J dropped 1 base, with 12 bases sitting between them. This chain's CDR3 is CASKKGWNTEAFF. CDR3 DNA sequence: TGTGCCAGTAAAAAAGGGTGGAACACTGAAGCTTTCTTT.

This clonotype has at least ten counts. V usage is TRBV7-3 and J usage is TRBJ2-3, with D possibly TRBD2 on 6 matching bases. The CDR3 contains 15 residues. Germline CDR1 SGHTA, CDR2 FQGTGA. The V end was cut by 3 bases, the J end by 4 bases, with 14 bases between. The CDR3 reads CASSLLGGLADTQYF. DNA for the CDR3: TGTGCCAGCAGCTTGCTGGGGGGTCTGGCAGATACGCAGTATTTT.

J is TRBJ2-5 and V is TRBV20-1, with D possibly called TRBD1 or TRBD2 (5 bases each). The germline gives CDR1 DFQATT, CDR2 SNEGSKA (reference sequence). The CDR3 is 11 residues long. The CDR3 DNA follows: TGCAGGGCGAAAGAGGGGGAGACCCAGTACTTC. Translation: CRAKEGETQYF.

CDR3 DNA: TGTGCCAGCAGCTTGGGGCAGAGGGGCACCGGGGAGCTGTTTTTT. Translation: CASSLGQRGTGELFF. The V and J genes are TRBV5-8 and TRBJ2-2; the D gene could be TRBD1 or TRBD2 (5 bases each). The germline V gene has CDR1 SGHTS and CDR2 YDEGEE. This CDR3 contains 15 residues. Between the trimmed V and J ends, which lost 0 bases and 4 bases, there was a span of 10 bases. The full variable domain, completed using reference TRBV5-8 and TRBJ2-2, is EAGVTQSPTHLIKTRGQQATLRCSPISGHTSVYWYQQALGLGLQFLLWYDEGEERNRGNFPPRFSGRQFPNYSSELNVNALELEDSALYLCASSLGQRGTGELFFGEGSRLTVL.

This clonotype was detected ten times or more. The chain carries TRBV7-2 and TRBJ2-7, with D maybe TRBD1 (6 bases). With 5 bases removed from V and 2 bases from J, the gap between germline ends came to 19 bases. CDR3 length equals 16 residues. Germline V gene data show CDR1 as SGHTA and CDR2 as FQGNSA. The CDR3 sequence is CASSPTGSPLTYEQYF. Here the CDR3 DNA reads TGTGCCAGCAGCCCGACAGGATCCCCACTAACCTACGAGCAGTACTTC. The complete variable domain, with remaining parts taken from reference TRBV7-2 and TRBJ2-7, reads GAGVSQSPSNKVTEKGKDVELRCDPISGHTALYWYRQSLGQGLEFLIYFQGNSAPDKSGLPSDRFSAERTGGSVSTLTIQRTQQEDSAVYLCASSPTGSPLTYEQYFGPGTRLTVT.

This clonotype was seen at least ten times. The chain recombines TRBV7-6 with TRBJ2-1; either TRBD1 or TRBD2 may fit D (5 bases each). The CDR3 is 16 amino acids. Germline lookup yields CDR1 SGHVS and CDR2 FNYEAQ. V lost 6 bases to trimming and J lost 0 bases, with 15 bases between them. The CDR3 DNA sequence: TGTGCCAGCAGTTCTTGGGGGTCGAGCTCCTACAATGAGCAGTTCTTC. Amino acids: CASSSWGSSSYNEQFF.

This clonotype was found many times. The chain links TRBV28 to TRBJ1-2; D remains ambiguous. With 5 bases removed from V and 8 bases from J, the gap between germline ends came to 12 bases. Germline V gene data show CDR1 as MDHEN and CDR2 as SYDVKM. The CDR3 consists of 12 residues. CDR3 in DNA: TGTGCCAGCAGTCGGCGGGCCCTCGGCTACACCTTC. Translating it yields CASSRRALGYTF.

The gene calls are TRBV6-2 or TRBV6-3 and TRBJ1-5; 7 nucleotides match TRBD1. The germline CDR1 and CDR2 sequences are MNHEY and SVGEGT. The CDR3 runs 17 residues. J was trimmed by 2 bases and V by 6 bases; bases with no gene match: 13. For the CDR3, the DNA is TGTGCCAGCAGAAATGGTTACAGGGGCGTTCGCAATCAGCCCCAGCATTTT. It codes for CASRNGYRGVRNQPQHF.

V usage is TRBV7-9 and J usage is TRBJ2-3, with 11 bases identical to TRBD2. The J segment lost 0 bases and the V segment lost 5 bases, leaving 4 bases of the junction unmatched. Germline lookup yields CDR1 SEHNR and CDR2 FQNEAQ (reference sequence). This CDR3 region has 16 residues. CDR3 sequence (DNA): TGTGCCAGCAGCGCGCGACTAGCGGGGAGCACAGATACGCAGTATTTT. Translation gives CASSARLAGSTDTQYF.

In this sample, this clonotype turned up a few times. The chain couples TRBV9 to TRBJ1-2; D gene unclear. The CDR3 runs to 15 residues. V lost 4 bases to trimming and J lost 5 bases, with 18 bases between them. Per germline, CDR1 SGDLS and CDR2 YYNGEE. The CDR3 loop is CASSPPAGSRYGYTF. CDR3 DNA: TGTGCCAGCAGCCCTCCCGCCGGGAGTCGATATGGCTACACCTTC.

This clonotype has ten or more counts. The rearrangement uses TRBV14 and TRBJ1-2; D gene unclear. The CDR3 sequence is 17 residues long. From germline, CDR1 is SGHDN and CDR2 FVKESK. V lost 1 base and J 0 bases, leaving 15 bases between the germline ends. The CDR3: CASSQGVLTSANYGYTF. The CDR3 DNA reads as TGTGCCAGCAGCCAAGGGGTACTGACGTCAGCTAACTATGGCTACACCTTC.

There are many counts of this clonotype. V is TRBV11-3 and J is TRBJ2-5, with D possibly matching TRBD1 (6 bases). From germline, CDR1 is SGHNT and CDR2 YENEEA. Trimming stripped 4 bases from V and 2 bases from J, with 14 bases between. The CDR3 length is 15 residues. CDR3 sequence (DNA): TGTGCCAGCAGCTACTGGACAGAATTGCAAGAGACCCAGTACTTC. Protein sequence: CASSYWTELQETQYF.

The rearrangement joins TRBV11-2 to TRBJ2-6; D may be TRBD1 (6 bases). Germline V CDR1 and CDR2: SGHAT, FQNNGV. The CDR3 extends over 16 amino acids. Trimming shortened V by 2 bases and J by 1 base, and 9 bases separated the two germline ends. DNA of the CDR3: TGTGCCAGCAGCTTACAACAGGGTTCTGGGGCCAACGTCCTGACTTTC. Translating it yields CASSLQQGSGANVLTF.

This clonotype was counted between two and nine times. The chain combines TRBV7-2 with TRBJ2-5; tentative D call: TRBD2 (7 bases). The V end lost 1 base, the J end lost 4 bases, and 13 bases lay between the germline ends. The CDR3 has 15 amino acids. CDR1 is SGHTA, CDR2 FQGNSA, per germline. CDR3 loop: CASSLDGRGGETQYF. The CDR3 DNA is TGTGCCAGCAGCTTAGATGGGAGGGGGGGAGAGACCCAGTACTTC.

As to this clonotype: At one end the junction does not follow the germline gene, possibly because of a read error. The chain carries TRBV20-1 and TRBJ2-7, with D possibly being TRBD2 (6 bases). The CDR3 has 13 amino acids. Per germline, CDR1 DFQATT and CDR2 SNEGSKA (reference sequence). In DNA form, the CDR3 reads TGCAGTGTTAGATGGGGGGAAAACTACGAGCAGTACTTC. Translation: CSVRWGENYEQYF.

The V call is TRBV20-1, the J call TRBJ2-4; 15 nucleotides align to TRBD2. Germline V gives CDR1 DFQATT, CDR2 SNEGSKA (reference sequence). This CDR3 region has 19 residues. The V segment lost 2 bases and the J segment 4 bases; nucleotides outside the gene matches: 12. The CDR3 region has the DNA TGCAGTGCTAGATACATGGGACTAGCGGGAGGCCCCCCAAAAAACATTCAGTACTTC. It translates to CSARYMGLAGGPPKNIQYF.

This chain uses TRBV28 with TRBJ1-2; perhaps TRBD1 as D (6 bases). V was trimmed by 5 bases and J by 2 bases, leaving 12 bases between them. The CDR3 consists of 14 residues. The germline gives CDR1 MDHEN, CDR2 SYDVKM. This CDR3 reads CASSRQEANYGYTF. The CDR3 coding sequence is TGTGCCAGCAGTCGACAGGAGGCGAACTATGGCTACACCTTC.

This clonotype was counted at least ten times. The V and J genes are TRBV7-8 and TRBJ1-1; D perhaps matches TRBD1 (5 bases). Trimming took 2 bases from V and 12 from J, leaving 19 bases between them. The germline V gene encodes CDR1 SGHVS and CDR2 FQNEAQ. This CDR3 is built from 14 residues. The CDR3 nucleotides are TGTGCCAGCAGCTTAAGGGACGCGGACGGCCGGCCTTTCTTT. As protein: CASSLRDADGRPFF.

This chain links TRBV30 with TRBJ2-1, with TRBD2 as a possible D gene (6 bases). Germline V gives CDR1 GTSNPN, CDR2 SVGIG (reference sequence). This CDR3 has 13 residues. The V and J ends lost 2 bases and 4 bases respectively, with 9 bases between them. CDR3: CAWSIAAYNEQFF. CDR3 bases: TGTGCCTGGAGTATAGCGGCTTACAATGAGCAGTTCTTC.

The chain combines TRBV27 with TRBJ2-2; no clear D. The CDR3 totals 14 residues. From germline, CDR1 is MNHEY and CDR2 SMNVEV (reference sequence). V gave up 5 bases and J gave up 1 base, with 8 bases separating them. In DNA form, the CDR3 reads TGTGCCAGCAGTCAAAGGGAGAACACCGGGGAGCTGTTTTTT. It is translated as CASSQRENTGELFF.

In this sample, this clonotype turned up many times. This chain links TRBV4-3 with TRBJ1-5; D is uncertain. Between the trimmed V and J ends, which lost 3 bases and 2 bases, there was a span of 5 bases. The CDR3 loop spans 13 amino acids. Germline CDR1 is LGHNA and CDR2 is YSLEER. The CDR3 here is CASSQGGNQPQHF. The CDR3 region has the DNA TGCGCCAGCAGCCAGGGCGGCAATCAGCCCCAGCATTTT.